One and the same sample provided the 22 T cell receptor beta chains below, sequenced in a study of OX40 agonist ivuxolimab in advanced cancers. The assay was immunoSEQ multiplex PCR, and TCRdb's table has in-frame clones only and misses some. The sample lists more than 45,000 clones; 88% were seen once. This sample comprised CD4+ or CD8+ T cells sorted from blood, obtained in a trial of the OX40 agonist ivuxolimab. All receptors derive from an adult with an advanced solid tumor such as melanoma, head and neck, liver or kidney cancer.

This chain connects TRBV30 to TRBJ1-1; no definite D call. Germline CDR1 is GTSNPN and CDR2 is SVGIG (reference sequence). The V and J ends lost 5 bases and 2 bases respectively, with 12 bases between them. The CDR3 covers 13 residues. The CDR3 sequence: CAWSQYFNTEAFF. The CDR3 nucleotides are TGTGCCTGGTCACAGTACTTTAACACTGAAGCTTTCTTT.

This clone appeared once. The chain links TRBV6-6 to TRBJ1-2; D is perhaps TRBD1 (6 bases). The CDR3 has 13 amino acids. From germline, CDR1 is MNHNY and CDR2 SVGAGI (reference sequence). Trimming cost V 0 bases and J 12 bases, with 14 bases left between them. The CDR3: CASSYSAGDRDTF. CDR3 in DNA: TGTGCCAGCAGTTACTCGGCAGGGGATCGGGACACCTTC.

The rearrangement joins TRBV2 to TRBJ2-7, with a possible D match to TRBD1 (6 bases). The ends were cut back, 6 bases at V and 1 base at J, with 13 bases in the middle. The CDR3 runs 14 residues. Per germline, CDR1 SNHLY and CDR2 FYNNEI. CDR3 nucleotides: TGTGCCAGCAGCAGGGTAGGGGGATCCTACGAGCAGTACTTC. Residues: CASSRVGGSYEQYF.

This rearrangement joins TRBV5-6 to TRBJ2-2; D gene ambiguous. Germline V gene data show CDR1 as SGHDT and CDR2 as YYEEEE. This CDR3 spans 14 amino acids. The V end was cut by 1 base, the J end by 2 bases, with 6 bases between. CDR3 sequence: CASSLYVNTGELFF. CDR3 in DNA: TGTGCCAGCAGCTTGTATGTAAACACCGGGGAGCTGTTTTTT.

This clone turned up a few times. The rearrangement joins TRBV30 to TRBJ1-5; D is unclear. This CDR3 is 13 amino acids long. Trimming removed 2 bases at V and 4 bases at J, with 9 bases between. Germline V gene data show CDR1 as GTSNPN and CDR2 as SVGIG (reference sequence). CDR3 sequence: CAWSRLENQPQHF. The CDR3 DNA is TGTGCCTGGAGTCGGTTGGAGAATCAGCCCCAGCATTTT.

The rearrangement links TRBV6-1 to TRBJ1-5; 11 bases fit TRBD1. The V and J ends lost 1 base and 1 base, in that order; junction bases with no gene match: 9. This CDR3 region has 19 residues. The germline V gene encodes CDR1 MNHNS and CDR2 SASEGT. The CDR3 sequence: CASSEGPFGTGGSNQPQHF. CDR3 coding DNA: TGTGCCAGCAGTGAAGGACCCTTTGGGACAGGGGGGAGCAATCAGCCCCAGCATTTT.

The rearrangement joins TRBV7-2 to TRBJ1-5; D gene unclear. The germline gives CDR1 SGHTA, CDR2 FQGNSA. V was cut by 5 bases and J by 3 bases, with 14 bases left in between. The CDR3 is 15 residues long. CDR3 sequence: CASSAGGLNNQPQHF. The CDR3 DNA is TGTGCCAGCAGCGCAGGAGGGCTGAACAATCAGCCCCAGCATTTT.

This clone was recorded a few times. The chain carries TRBV19 and TRBJ2-1; 9 bases fit TRBD1. Per germline, CDR1 LNHDA and CDR2 SQIVND (reference sequence). The junction had 8 bases not matched to a gene; V was cut back by 5 bases and J by 9 bases. CDR3 length: 14 amino acids. CDR3 nucleotide sequence: TGTGCCAGTAGTCAACAGGGGGCAGAGGGTGAGCAGTTCTTC. Amino acids: CASSQQGAEGEQFF.

V gene TRBV4-3 combines with J gene TRBJ2-7; 7 bases align to TRBD2. The V and J ends lost 2 bases and 4 bases, in that order; junction bases with no gene match: 11. Germline CDR1 is LGHNA and CDR2 is YSLEER. The CDR3 extends over 16 amino acids. The CDR3 sequence: CASSQSAGDSNYEQYF. Here the CDR3 DNA reads TGCGCCAGCAGCCAATCGGCGGGAGACAGTAATTACGAGCAGTACTTC.

The gene calls are TRBV4-3 and TRBJ1-2, with D hard to call. This CDR3 has 14 residues. Trimming left V 0 bases short and J 5 bases short, with 10 bases between. Germline-derived CDR1 and CDR2 are LGHNA and YSLEER. The CDR3 region has the DNA TGCGCCAGCAGCCAAGAAAGGTCCACATATGGCTACACCTTC. Encoded protein: CASSQERSTYGYTF.

The gene calls are TRBV9 and TRBJ2-6, with 7 bases lining up with TRBD1. Unmatched junction bases numbered 6, after V lost 4 bases and J lost 2 bases. The CDR3 length is 16 residues. Germline lookup yields CDR1 SGDLS and CDR2 YYNGEE. CDR3 in amino acids: CASSPQGVTGANVLTF. The CDR3 DNA reads as TGTGCCAGCAGCCCGCAGGGGGTTACTGGGGCCAACGTCCTGACTTTC.

The chain joins TRBV5-4 to TRBJ1-2, with TRBD1 matching 9 bases. The V segment lost 5 bases and the J segment 5 bases; nucleotides outside the gene matches: 4. Germline V gene lookup returns CDR1 SGHNT and CDR2 YYREEE (reference sequence). CDR3 length equals 13 residues. The CDR3, as DNA: TGTGCCAGCAGATCACAGGGGGCGTATGGCTACACCTTC. The encoded protein is CASRSQGAYGYTF.

V usage is TRBV7-6 and J usage is TRBJ1-2; no reliable D call. Trimming stripped 5 bases from V and 4 bases from J, with 20 bases between. Germline V lookup: CDR1 SGHVS, CDR2 FNYEAQ. CDR3 size: 16 residues. CDR3 loop: CASSIGLNLETYGYTF. CDR3 DNA: TGTGCCAGCAGCATAGGGTTGAATCTCGAGACCTATGGCTACACCTTC.

V and J are TRBV9 and TRBJ2-3, with 7 bases matching TRBD2. The CDR3 contains 12 residues. Germline V gives CDR1 SGDLS, CDR2 YYNGEE. V shed 0 bases, J shed 8 bases, and the junction held 0 bases outside the gene matches. This CDR3 is CASSVASGTQYF. CDR3 in DNA: TGTGCCAGCAGCGTAGCTAGCGGTACGCAGTATTTT.

The chain employs TRBV6-5 and TRBJ2-7, with D unresolved. The V gene's germline CDR1 is MNHEY and CDR2 SVGAGI. The CDR3 runs to 12 residues. The V gene lost 0 bases and the J gene lost 3 bases, with 3 bases spanning the gap. The CDR3 DNA follows: TGTGCCAGCAGTTACTCTCGCTACGAGCAGTACTTC. This encodes CASSYSRYEQYF.

The V call is TRBV30, the J call TRBJ1-3, with D possibly matching TRBD1 (5 bases). CDR3 size: 13 residues. V was cut by 2 bases and J by 6 bases, with 11 bases left in between. The V gene's germline CDR1 is GTSNPN and CDR2 SVGIG (reference sequence). The CDR3 nucleotides are TGTGCCTGGAGTCCGGGACCGCCAAACACCATATATTTT. It is translated as CAWSPGPPNTIYF.

The chain employs TRBV13 and TRBJ2-7; D is perhaps TRBD1 (6 bases). Germline loops: CDR1 PRHDT, CDR2 FYEKMQ (reference sequence). V lost 3 bases to trimming and J lost 0 bases, with 12 bases between them. The CDR3 contains 15 residues. The CDR3 region has the DNA TGTGCCAGCAGCTTCGGACAGAGAAGCTCCTACGAGCAGTACTTC. It codes for CASSFGQRSSYEQYF.

This chain connects TRBV2 to TRBJ1-1; D gene ambiguous. Trimming took 7 bases from V and 3 from J, leaving 12 bases between them. Germline loops: CDR1 SNHLY, CDR2 FYNNEI. This CDR3 spans 13 amino acids. The CDR3 protein is CASTDEGYTEAFF. DNA of the CDR3: TGTGCCAGCACCGACGAGGGATACACTGAAGCTTTCTTT.

J is TRBJ1-5 and V is TRBV19; D perhaps matches TRBD1 (6 bases). V was pared by 3 bases and J by 1 base, with 13 bases between. The germline gives CDR1 LNHDA, CDR2 SQIVND (reference sequence). This CDR3 spans 16 amino acids. The CDR3 DNA sequence: TGTGCCAGTAGTATTTTTGGGGGGCCGAGCAATCAGCCCCAGCATTTT. Translating gives CASSIFGGPSNQPQHF.

The chain recombines TRBV5-4 with TRBJ1-5; D not resolved. The CDR3 has 15 amino acids. CDR1 and CDR2 from the germline V gene are SGHNT and YYREEE (reference sequence). V was clipped by 0 bases and J by 1 base, with 8 bases between them. CDR3 bases: TGTGCCAGCAGCTTGGACTTGACAAGCAATCAGCCCCAGCATTTT. Translation gives CASSLDLTSNQPQHF.

V usage is TRBV29-1 and J usage is TRBJ2-3; TRBD2 aligns across 9 bases. This CDR3 region has 14 residues. Per the germline V gene, CDR1 is SQVTM and CDR2 is ANQGSEA. The J segment lost 6 bases and the V segment lost 6 bases, leaving 10 bases of the junction unmatched. As DNA, the CDR3 is TGCAGCGTCTCCGGGACTAGCTTATCGGATACGCAGTATTTT. Translation: CSVSGTSLSDTQYF.

This chain uses TRBV6-6 with TRBJ2-1; the D is unclear. Germline V gene lookup returns CDR1 MNHNY and CDR2 SVGAGI (reference sequence). V was shortened by 0 bases and J by 7 bases, with 7 bases between the two germline ends. This CDR3 comprises 13 residues. The CDR3 bases are TGTGCCAGCAGTTACTCGGGCGATAATGAGCAGTTCTTC. Translating gives CASSYSGDNEQFF.